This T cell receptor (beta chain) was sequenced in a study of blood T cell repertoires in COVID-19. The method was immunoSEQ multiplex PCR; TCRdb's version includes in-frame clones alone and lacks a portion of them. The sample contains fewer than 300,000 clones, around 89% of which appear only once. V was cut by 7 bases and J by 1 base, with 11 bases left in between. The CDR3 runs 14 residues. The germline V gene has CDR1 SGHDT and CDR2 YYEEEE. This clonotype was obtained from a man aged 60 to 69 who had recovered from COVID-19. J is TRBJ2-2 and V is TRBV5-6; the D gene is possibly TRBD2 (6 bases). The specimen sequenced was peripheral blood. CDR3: CASVLRGNTGELFF. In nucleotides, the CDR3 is TGTGCCAGCGTCCTGCGGGGGAACACCGGGGAGCTGTTTTTT.